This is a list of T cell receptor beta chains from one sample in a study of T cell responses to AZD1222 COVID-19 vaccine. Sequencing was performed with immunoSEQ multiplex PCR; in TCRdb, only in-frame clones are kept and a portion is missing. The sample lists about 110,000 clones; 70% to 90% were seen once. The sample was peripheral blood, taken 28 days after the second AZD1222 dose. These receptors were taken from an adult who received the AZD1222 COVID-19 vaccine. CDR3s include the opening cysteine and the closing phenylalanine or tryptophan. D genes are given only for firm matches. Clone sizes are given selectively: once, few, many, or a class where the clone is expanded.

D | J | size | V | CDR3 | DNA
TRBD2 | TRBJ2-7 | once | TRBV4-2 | CASSQAIAGGSYEQYF | TGTGCCAGCAGCCAAGCTATAGCGGGGGGATCCTACGAGCAGTACTTC
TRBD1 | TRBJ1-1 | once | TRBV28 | CASRPTGASTEAFF | TGTGCCAGCAGACCCACAGGGGCGAGCACTGAAGCTTTCTTT
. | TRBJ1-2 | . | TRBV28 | CASSFSTATLGYTF | TGTGCCAGCAGTTTCTCCACCGCGACGTTGGGCTACACCTTC
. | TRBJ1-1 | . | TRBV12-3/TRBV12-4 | CASRKGRNTEAFF | TGTGCCAGCCGTAAAGGGAGGAACACTGAAGCTTTCTTT
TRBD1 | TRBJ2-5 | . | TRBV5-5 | CASRGQATRGETQYF | TGTGCCAGCAGGGGACAGGCCACGCGAGGGGAGACCCAGTACTTC
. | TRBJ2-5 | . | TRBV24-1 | CATSDSTEYQETQYF | TGTGCCACCAGTGACTCGACAGAGTACCAAGAGACCCAGTACTTC
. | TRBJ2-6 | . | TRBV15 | CATSRDVGSGANVLTF | TGTGCCACCAGCAGAGATGTAGGGTCCGGGGCCAACGTCCTGACTTTC
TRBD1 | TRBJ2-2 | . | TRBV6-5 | CASSRDSVRTGELFF | TGTGCCAGCAGTCGGGACAGCGTGCGGACCGGGGAGCTGTTTTTT
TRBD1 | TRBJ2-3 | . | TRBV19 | CASSEGQGGDTQYF | TGTGCCAGTAGTGAGGGACAGGGGGGAGATACGCAGTATTTT
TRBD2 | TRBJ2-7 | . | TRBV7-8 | CASSGSSGGSYEQYF | TGTGCCAGCAGCGGAAGTAGCGGGGGGTCCTACGAGCAGTACTTC
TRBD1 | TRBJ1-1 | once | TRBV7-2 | CASSRGHTEAFF | TGTGCCAGCAGCAGGGGGCACACTGAAGCTTTCTTT
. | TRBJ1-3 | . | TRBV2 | CAVAAGLLSGNTIYF | TGTGCAGTGGCGGCGGGACTTCTGTCTGGAAACACCATATATTTT
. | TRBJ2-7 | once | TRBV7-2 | CASSSRRYYEQYF | TGTGCCAGCAGCTCCAGACGGTACTACGAGCAGTACTTC
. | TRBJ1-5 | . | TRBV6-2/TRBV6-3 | CASSYSGYQQPQHF | TGTGCCAGCAGTTACTCCGGGTATCAGCAGCCCCAGCATTTT
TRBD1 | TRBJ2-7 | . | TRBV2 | CARRRDSTYEQYF | TGTGCCAGGAGAAGGGACAGCACCTACGAGCAGTACTTC
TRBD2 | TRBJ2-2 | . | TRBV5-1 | CASSLGSGGDTGELFF | TGCGCCAGCAGCTTGGGTAGCGGGGGCGACACCGGGGAGCTGTTTTTT
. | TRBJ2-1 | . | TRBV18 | CASSLGVTDNEQFF | TGTGCCAGCTCCCTCGGTGTTACGGACAATGAGCAGTTCTTC
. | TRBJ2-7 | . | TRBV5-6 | CASSLGVGEQYF | TGTGCCAGCAGCTTGGGGGTAGGGGAGCAGTACTTC
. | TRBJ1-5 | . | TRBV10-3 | CAISTGTSNNQPQHF | TGTGCCATCAGTACTGGGACCTCGAACAATCAGCCCCAGCATTTT
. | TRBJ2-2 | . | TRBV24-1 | CATEKSDTGELFF | TGTGCCACCGAGAAATCAGACACCGGGGAGCTGTTTTTT
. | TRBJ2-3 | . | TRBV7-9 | CASSSDTVVDTQYF | TGTGCCAGCAGCTCAGACACCGTCGTCGATACGCAGTATTTT
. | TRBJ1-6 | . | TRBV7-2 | CASSPWVGEASPLHF | TGTGCCAGCAGCCCGTGGGTAGGGGAGGCTTCACCCCTCCACTTT
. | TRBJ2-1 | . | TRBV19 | CASSSRASYNEQFF | TGTGCCAGTAGTTCGCGGGCCTCCTACAATGAGCAGTTCTTC
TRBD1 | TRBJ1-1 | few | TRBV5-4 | CASSRTGEEGFF | TGTGCCAGCAGCCGGACAGGGGAAGAGGGTTTCTTT
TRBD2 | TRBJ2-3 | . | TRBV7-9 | CASSLGAAGATDTQYF | TGTGCCAGCAGCTTAGGGGCAGCGGGGGCCACAGATACGCAGTATTTT
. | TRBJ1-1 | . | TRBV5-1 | CASSPDTKNTEAFF | TGCGCCAGCAGTCCAGACACGAAGAACACTGAAGCTTTCTTT
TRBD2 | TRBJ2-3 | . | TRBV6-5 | CASRSGGAYTDTQYF | TGTGCCAGCAGGAGCGGGGGCGCGTACACAGATACGCAGTATTTT
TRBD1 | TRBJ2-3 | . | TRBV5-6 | CASILEGTDLTDTQYF | TGTGCCAGCATCCTTGAGGGGACAGACCTCACAGATACGCAGTATTTT
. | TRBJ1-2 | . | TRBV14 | CASSLPGNYGYTF | TGTGCCAGCAGCCTGCCGGGGAACTATGGCTACACCTTC
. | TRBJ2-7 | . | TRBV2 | CASSQETYEQYF | TGTGCCAGCAGCCAGGAGACCTACGAGCAGTACTTC
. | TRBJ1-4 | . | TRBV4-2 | CASSLLYADSNEKLFF | TGTGCCAGCAGCCTCCTGTACGCGGACAGTAATGAAAAACTGTTTTTT
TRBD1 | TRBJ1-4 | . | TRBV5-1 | CASSLGGQGIISNEKLFF | TGCGCCAGCAGCTTGGGCGGACAGGGGATAATTAGTAATGAAAAACTGTTTTTT
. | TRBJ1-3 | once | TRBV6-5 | CASITGYSGNTIYF | TGTGCCAGCATCACAGGGTATTCTGGAAACACCATATATTTT
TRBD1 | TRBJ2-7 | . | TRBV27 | CASSGTGTGAYEQYF | TGTGCCAGCAGTGGAACCGGGACAGGGGCCTACGAGCAGTACTTC
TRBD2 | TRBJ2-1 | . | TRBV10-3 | CAISESGDILAGEQFF | TGTGCCATCAGTGAGTCAGGGGATATACTAGCGGGTGAGCAGTTCTTC
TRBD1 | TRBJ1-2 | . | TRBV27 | CASSDRGGNYGYTF | TGTGCCAGCAGCGACAGGGGAGGGAACTATGGCTACACCTTC
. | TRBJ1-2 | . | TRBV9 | CASSAAESNYGYTF | TGTGCCAGCAGCGCGGCGGAATCAAACTATGGCTACACCTTC
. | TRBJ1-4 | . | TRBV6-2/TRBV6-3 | CASSSRDGSSFNEKLFF | TGTGCCAGCAGTTCCCGGGACGGATCCTCATTTAATGAAAAACTGTTTTTT
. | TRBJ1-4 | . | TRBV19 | CASSRGEKLFF | TGTGCCAGTAGTAGAGGTGAAAAACTGTTTTTT
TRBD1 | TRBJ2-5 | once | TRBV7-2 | CASSFLGTGLETQYF | TGTGCCAGCAGCTTTCTTGGGACAGGGCTGGAGACCCAGTACTTC